A selection of T cell receptor beta chains follows, all from one sample in a study of shared T cell receptors in the human thymus. Profiling relied on immunoSEQ multiplex PCR, and the TCRdb table lists in-frame clones only, not all of them. The sample has fewer than 700,000 clones, roughly 88% seen once. This same sample was also part of a study on human thymus T cells.

The specimen was thymocytes. Receptor source: a boy under three years old with a congenital heart defect. CDR3s include the opening cysteine and the closing phenylalanine or tryptophan. Fields, in order: V gene, D gene, clone size, J gene, CDR3 DNA, CDR3 protein. D genes are given only for firm matches. Size values are once, few and many counts, or a class for expanded clones, and some rows have none.

>TRBV29-1|TRBD1|once|TRBJ2-2
TGCAGCGTTGAACTCCCGGAGGACAGGGATACCGGGGAGCTGTTTTTT
CSVELPEDRDTGELFF
>TRBV14|TRBD2|-|TRBJ2-1
TGTGCCAGCAGCCACCTCCCGGATAGCGGGAGTTCTGAGCAGTTCTTC
CASSHLPDSGSSEQFF
>TRBV9|-|-|TRBJ2-1
TGTGCCAGCAGCGCCCCCCGCGGGGGCAATGGGGGTGAGCAGTTCTTC
CASSAPRGGNGGEQFF
>TRBV7-2|-|-|TRBJ1-5
TGTGCCAGCAGTCCCCGCGCGGGGGGGGATCAGCCCCAGCATTTT
CASSPRAGGDQPQHF
>TRBV7-9|-|-|TRBJ2-2
TGTGCCAGCAGCGGCCGACAGCTCCCCGGGGAGCTGTTTTTT
CASSGRQLPGELFF
>TRBV29-1|TRBD1|-|TRBJ1-2
TGCAGCACCACAGGGGGCTTAAACTATGGCTACACCTTC
CSTTGGLNYGYTF
>TRBV27|TRBD1|-|TRBJ1-5
TGTGCCAGCAGTCCAGGACAGGGGCATAACGTAGTAGGTCAGCCCCAGCATTTT
CASSPGQGHNVVGQPQHF
>TRBV28|-|-|TRBJ1-2
TGTGCCAGCAGTTTAATGGACAGTATAAAATATGGCTACACCTTC
CASSLMDSIKYGYTF
>TRBV28|TRBD1|-|TRBJ1-2
TGTGCCAGCAGTCCTCAGGACAGGGGAAGAGGCTACACCTTC
CASSPQDRGRGYTF
>TRBV15|TRBD2|few|TRBJ2-7
TGTGCCACCAGCAGGGGAGGGGCGTCCTACGAGCAGTACTTC
CATSRGGASYEQYF
>TRBV30|-|-|TRBJ1-5
TGTGCCTGGACAGGGAACAATCAGCCCCAGCATTTT
CAWTGNNQPQHF
>TRBV5-5|-|few|TRBJ2-7
TGTGCCAGCAGCTTGCTCCCCGGACGGGACTCCTACGAGCAGTACTTC
CASSLLPGRDSYEQYF
>TRBV27|TRBD1|-|TRBJ2-2
TGTGCCAGCAGTTTATATAGCCAGGGGGCAAATACCGGGGAGCTGTTTTTT
CASSLYSQGANTGELFF
>TRBV4-3|TRBD1|-|TRBJ2-7
TGCGCCAGCCCACCGGGACAGGGCCGCTACGAGCAGTACTTC
CASPPGQGRYEQYF
>TRBV5-1|-|-|TRBJ2-1
TGCGCCAGCAGCTCCTCAAACAGGGAAAATGAGCAGTTCTTC
CASSSSNRENEQFF
>TRBV19|-|-|TRBJ2-1
TGTGCCAGTCGACGGGGAATATACAATGAGCAGTTCTTC
CASRRGIYNEQFF
>TRBV4-3|TRBD2|once|TRBJ2-7
TGCGCCAGCAGCCACACTAGCGGGAGTACCTACGAGCAGTACTTC
CASSHTSGSTYEQYF
>TRBV6-4|-|few|TRBJ2-2
TGTGCCAGCAGTGACTCCTACACCGGGGAGCTGTTTTTT
CASSDSYTGELFF
>TRBV19|TRBD2|-|TRBJ2-7
TGTGCCAGTAGTATCTCTTCGGCTAGCGGGAGATGTGAGCAGTACTTC
CASSISSASGRCEQYF
>TRBV7-6|TRBD2|-|TRBJ2-1
TGTGCCAGCAGCTCCCATGGACTAGCGGGAGGTCGGGCCAATGAGCAGTTCTTC
CASSSHGLAGGRANEQFF
>TRBV10-3|-|-|TRBJ1-1
TGTGCCATCCAGACAGAGAACACTGAAGCTTTCTTT
CAIQTENTEAFF
>TRBV4-2|TRBD1|-|TRBJ1-3
TGTGCCAGCAGCCCCCGAGGGCAGGGGGCGGGAAACACCATATATTTT
CASSPRGQGAGNTIYF